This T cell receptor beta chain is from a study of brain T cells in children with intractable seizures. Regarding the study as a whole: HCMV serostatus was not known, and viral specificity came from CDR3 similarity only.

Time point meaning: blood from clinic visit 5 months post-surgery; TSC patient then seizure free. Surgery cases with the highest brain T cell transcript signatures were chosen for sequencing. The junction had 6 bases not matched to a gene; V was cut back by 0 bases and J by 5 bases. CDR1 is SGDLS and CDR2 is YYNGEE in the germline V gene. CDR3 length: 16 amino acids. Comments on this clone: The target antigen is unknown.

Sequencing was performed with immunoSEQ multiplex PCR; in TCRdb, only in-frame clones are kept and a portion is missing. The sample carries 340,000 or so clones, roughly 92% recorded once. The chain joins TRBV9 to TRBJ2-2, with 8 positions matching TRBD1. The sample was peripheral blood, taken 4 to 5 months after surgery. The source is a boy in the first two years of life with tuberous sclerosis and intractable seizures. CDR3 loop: CASSVVDRVHTGELFF. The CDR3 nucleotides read TGTGCCAGCAGCGTAGTGGACAGGGTCCATACCGGGGAGCTGTTTTTT.